This entry describes one T cell receptor beta chain. Its antigen is not identified. Reverse transcription of roughly 0.5 to 1 ug RNA used random hexamers. Across 54 Vbeta and 13 Jbeta, TCR beta CDR3 was amplified with immunoSEQ multiplex PCR. One entry per CDR3 protein, called by TCRdb with MiXCR from the immunoSEQ multiplex PCR reads. Of about 170,000 distinct CDR3 sequences detected, 90% to 96% appear once; the ten largest clones hold about 0.12%. In blood CD8+ and CD4+ T cells, TCR beta underwent sequencing. The data originate from a study of CD8 T cells in Susac syndrome. Study outcomes and limitations: In Susac syndrome, the CD4+ T cell repertoires did not show clonal expansion.

The CDR3 sequence is 11 residues long. In germline, CDR1 is SEHNR, CDR2 FQNEAQ (reference sequence). Trimming left V 8 bases short and J 4 bases short, with 6 bases between. The origin of this receptor is a human donor with Susac syndrome. The sample was CD4+ T cells from PBMCs. The chain employs TRBV7-9 and TRBJ2-1; D unclear. CDR3 coding DNA: TGTGCCAGCGGCTCATACAATGAGCAGTTCTTC. Residues: CASGSYNEQFF.